Given below is one TCR beta chain in context. The data belong to a study of blood T cell repertoires in COVID-19. Turning to the study itself: The cDNA or gDNA used as material had been derived from T cells, B-cell-depleted T cells, or PBMCs.

Libraries were prepared by immunoSEQ multiplex PCR; TCRdb keeps only in-frame clonotypes and omits some of them. The repertoire includes under 200,000 clones, more than 90% of them detected once, and 0.5% to 0.55% sits in the top ten. The germline CDR1 and CDR2 sequences are KGHSH and LQKENI. The CDR3 spans 14 residues. With 3 bases clipped from V and 3 bases from J, the junction kept 2 bases outside the gene matches. V is TRBV18 and J is TRBJ1-5; the match to TRBD1 covers 7 bases. Material: peripheral blood. The sequence came from a man in his forties or fifties with acute or convalescent COVID-19. DNA of the CDR3: TGTGCCAGCTCACCGGGACAGACCAATCAGCCCCAGCATTTT. Protein product: CASSPGQTNQPQHF.